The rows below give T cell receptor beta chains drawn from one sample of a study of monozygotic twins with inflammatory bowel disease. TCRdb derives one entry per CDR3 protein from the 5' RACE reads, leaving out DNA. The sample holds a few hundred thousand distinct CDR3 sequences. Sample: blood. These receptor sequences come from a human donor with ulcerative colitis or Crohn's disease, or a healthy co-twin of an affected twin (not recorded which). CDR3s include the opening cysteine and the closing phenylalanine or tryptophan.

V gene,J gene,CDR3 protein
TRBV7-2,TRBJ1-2,CASSLLYGYTF
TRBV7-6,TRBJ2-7,CASSLVAGSYEQYF
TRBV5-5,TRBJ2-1,CASSLLDRSSYNEQFF
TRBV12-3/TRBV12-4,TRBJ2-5,CASSLGPKETQYF
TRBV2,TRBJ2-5,CASKPRSRVMETQYF
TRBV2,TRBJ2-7,CASRVGVAGEQYF
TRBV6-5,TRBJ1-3,CASSYANPGLVSGNTTYF
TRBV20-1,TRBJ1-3,CSARDPSTGGGNTIYF
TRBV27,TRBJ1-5,CASSLFGYDQPQHF
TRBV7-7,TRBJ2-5,CASSLGSGGNQETQYF
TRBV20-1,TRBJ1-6,CSARDPRQGEYYNSPLHF
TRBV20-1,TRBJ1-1,CSAKGVGARNTEAFF
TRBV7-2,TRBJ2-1,CASSLVRDKEQFF
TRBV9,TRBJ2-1,CASSDQSASGYNEQFF
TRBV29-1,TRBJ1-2,CSVPINNYGYTF
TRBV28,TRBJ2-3,CASSLRSLGTDTQYF
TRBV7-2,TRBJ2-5,CASSPTKFGETQYF
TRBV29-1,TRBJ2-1,CSLSASYNEQFF
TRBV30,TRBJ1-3,CAWSVMGDRGSGNTIYF
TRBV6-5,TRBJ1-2,CAGSYSTGGYGYTF
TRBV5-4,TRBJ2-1,CASSRAEYNEQFF
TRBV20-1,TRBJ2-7,CSARVYYSYEQYF
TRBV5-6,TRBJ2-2,CASSLVGRENTGELFF
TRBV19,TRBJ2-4,CASRPGTGENIQYF
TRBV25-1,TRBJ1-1,CASGSINTEAFF
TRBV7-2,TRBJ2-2,CASSSDSARGGELFF
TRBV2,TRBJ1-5,CASSLLRQPQHF
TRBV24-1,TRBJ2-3,CATSAPGQGISDTQYF
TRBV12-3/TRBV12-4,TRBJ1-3,CASSFLWLEVRNTIYF
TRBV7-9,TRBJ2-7,CASSWVSGEQYF
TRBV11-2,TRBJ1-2,CASSSPGQGLVYGYTF
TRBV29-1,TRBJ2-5,CSVGRAGETQYF
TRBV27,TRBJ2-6,CATGQGGSGANVLTF
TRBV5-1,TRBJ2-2,CASSLSQGFAGELFF
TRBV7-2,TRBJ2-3,CASSFRTVVADTQYF
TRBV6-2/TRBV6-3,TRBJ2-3,CASSFGRTQYF
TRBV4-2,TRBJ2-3,CASSQLLSGTDTQYF
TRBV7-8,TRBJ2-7,CASSSGQGMGEQYF
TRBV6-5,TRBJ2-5,CASSYGRRGQETQYF
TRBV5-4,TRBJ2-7,CASSPTGRVGEQYF
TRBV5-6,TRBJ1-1,CASSLGPGLNTEAFF
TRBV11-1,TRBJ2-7,CASSLRASSGPRSYEQYF
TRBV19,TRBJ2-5,CASSTPGTGVIAETQYF
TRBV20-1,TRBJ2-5,CSAMDVQETQYF